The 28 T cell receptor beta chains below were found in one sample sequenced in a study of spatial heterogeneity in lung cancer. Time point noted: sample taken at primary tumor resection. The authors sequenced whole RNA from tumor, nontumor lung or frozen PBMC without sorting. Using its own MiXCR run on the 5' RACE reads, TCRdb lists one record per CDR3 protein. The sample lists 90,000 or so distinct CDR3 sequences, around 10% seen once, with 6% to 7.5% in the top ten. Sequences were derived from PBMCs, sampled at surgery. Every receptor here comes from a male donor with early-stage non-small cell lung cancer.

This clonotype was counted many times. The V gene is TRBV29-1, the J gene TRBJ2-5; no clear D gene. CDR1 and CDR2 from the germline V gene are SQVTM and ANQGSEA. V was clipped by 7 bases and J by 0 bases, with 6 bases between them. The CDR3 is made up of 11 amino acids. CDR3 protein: CSGVYQETQYF. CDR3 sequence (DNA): TGCAGCGGCGTGTACCAAGAGACCCAGTACTTC.

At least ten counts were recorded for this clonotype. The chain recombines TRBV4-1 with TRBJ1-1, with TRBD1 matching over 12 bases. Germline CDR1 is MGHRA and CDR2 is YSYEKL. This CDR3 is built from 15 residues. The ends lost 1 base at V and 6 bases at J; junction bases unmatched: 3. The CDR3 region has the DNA TGCGCCAGCAGCCAAGCGGGACAGGGGGCTCCTGAAGCTTTCTTT. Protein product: CASSQAGQGAPEAFF.

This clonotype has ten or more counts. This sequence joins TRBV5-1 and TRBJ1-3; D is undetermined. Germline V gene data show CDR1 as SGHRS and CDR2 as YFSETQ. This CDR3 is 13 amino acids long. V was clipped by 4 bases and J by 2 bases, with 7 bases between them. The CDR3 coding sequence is TGCGCCAGCAGCACATCTCCTGGAAACACCATATATTTT. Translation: CASSTSPGNTIYF.

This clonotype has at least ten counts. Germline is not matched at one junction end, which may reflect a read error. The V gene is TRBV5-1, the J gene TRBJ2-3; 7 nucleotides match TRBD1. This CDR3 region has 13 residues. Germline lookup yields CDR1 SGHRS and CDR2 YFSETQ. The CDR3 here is CASSLGGADTQYF. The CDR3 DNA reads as TGTGCCAGCAGTTTAGGGGGCGCAGATACGCAGTATTTT.

The chain's CDR3 is CASLSQSITGELFF. CDR3 DNA: TGTGCCAGTCTATCTCAATCCATCACCGGGGAGCTGTTTTTT. The chain employs TRBV19 and TRBJ2-2; D not resolved. From germline, CDR1 is LNHDA and CDR2 SQIVND (reference sequence). There are 14 residues in the CDR3. V dropped 8 bases and J dropped 4 bases, with 14 bases sitting between them.

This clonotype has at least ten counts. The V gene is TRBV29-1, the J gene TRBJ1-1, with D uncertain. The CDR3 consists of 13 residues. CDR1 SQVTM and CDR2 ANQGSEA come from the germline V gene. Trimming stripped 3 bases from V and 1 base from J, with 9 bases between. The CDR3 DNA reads TGCAGCGTTGAGAACGGGAGGAACACTGAAGCTTTCTTT. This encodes CSVENGRNTEAFF.

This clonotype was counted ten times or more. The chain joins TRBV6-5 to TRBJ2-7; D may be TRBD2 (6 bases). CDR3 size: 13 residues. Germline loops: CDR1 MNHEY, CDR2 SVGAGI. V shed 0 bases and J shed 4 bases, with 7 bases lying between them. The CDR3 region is CASSYSEGYEQYF. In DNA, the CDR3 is TGTGCCAGCAGTTACTCGGAGGGTTACGAGCAGTACTTC.

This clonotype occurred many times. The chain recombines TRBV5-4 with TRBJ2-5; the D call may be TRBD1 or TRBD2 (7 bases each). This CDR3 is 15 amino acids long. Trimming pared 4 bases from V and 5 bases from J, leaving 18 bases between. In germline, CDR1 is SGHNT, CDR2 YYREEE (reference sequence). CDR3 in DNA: TGTGCCAGCAGCCTTGAGACAGGGCGGGAGGAGACCCAGTACTTC. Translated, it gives CASSLETGREETQYF.

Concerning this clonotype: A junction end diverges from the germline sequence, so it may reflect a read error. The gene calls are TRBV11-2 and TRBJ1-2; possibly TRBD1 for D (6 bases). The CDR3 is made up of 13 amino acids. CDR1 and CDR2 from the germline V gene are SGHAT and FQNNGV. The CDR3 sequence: CASSRGANYGCTF. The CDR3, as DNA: TGTGCCAGCAGCCGGGGGGCGAACTATGGCTGCACCTTC.

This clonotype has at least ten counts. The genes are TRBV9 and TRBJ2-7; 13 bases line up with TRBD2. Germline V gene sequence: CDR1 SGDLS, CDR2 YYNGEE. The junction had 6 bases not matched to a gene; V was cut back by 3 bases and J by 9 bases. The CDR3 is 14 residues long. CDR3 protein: CASSGGTSGAGQYF. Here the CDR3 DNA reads TGTGCCAGCAGCGGCGGGACTAGCGGGGCCGGGCAGTACTTC.

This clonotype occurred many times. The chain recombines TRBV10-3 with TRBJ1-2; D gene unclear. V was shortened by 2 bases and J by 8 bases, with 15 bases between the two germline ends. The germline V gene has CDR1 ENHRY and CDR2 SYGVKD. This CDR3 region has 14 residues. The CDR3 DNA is TGTGCCATCAGTGAGGGACCAACTCGCGGCGGCTACACCTTC. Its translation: CAISEGPTRGGYTF.

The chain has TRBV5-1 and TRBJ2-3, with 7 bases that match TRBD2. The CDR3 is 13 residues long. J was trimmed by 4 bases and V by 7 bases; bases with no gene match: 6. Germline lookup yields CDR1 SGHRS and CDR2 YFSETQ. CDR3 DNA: TGCGCCAGCGGGAGGGAAATATCAGATACGCAGTATTTT. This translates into CASGREISDTQYF.

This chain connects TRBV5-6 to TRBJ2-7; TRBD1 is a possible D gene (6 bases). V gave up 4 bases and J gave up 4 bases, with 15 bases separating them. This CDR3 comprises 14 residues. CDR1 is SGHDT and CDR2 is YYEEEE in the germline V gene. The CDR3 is CASSQGTFRYEQYF. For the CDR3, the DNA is TGTGCCAGCAGCCAGGGGACCTTCAGGTACGAGCAGTACTTC.

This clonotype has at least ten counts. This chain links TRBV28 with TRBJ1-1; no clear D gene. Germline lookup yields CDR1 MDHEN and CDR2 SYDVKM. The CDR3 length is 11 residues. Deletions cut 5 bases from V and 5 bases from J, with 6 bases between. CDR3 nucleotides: TGTGCCAGCAGTCCCCGAACTGAAGCTTTCTTT. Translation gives CASSPRTEAFF.

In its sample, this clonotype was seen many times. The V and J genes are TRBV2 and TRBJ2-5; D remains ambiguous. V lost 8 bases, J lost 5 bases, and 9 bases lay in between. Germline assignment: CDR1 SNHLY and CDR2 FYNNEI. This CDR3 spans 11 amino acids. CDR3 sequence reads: CASEPWETQYF. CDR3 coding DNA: TGTGCCAGCGAGCCCTGGGAGACCCAGTACTTC.

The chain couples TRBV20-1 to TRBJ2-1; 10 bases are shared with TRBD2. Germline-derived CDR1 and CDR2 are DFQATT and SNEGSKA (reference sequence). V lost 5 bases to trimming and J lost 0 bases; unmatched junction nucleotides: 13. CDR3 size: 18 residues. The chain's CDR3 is CSAYSSGGLASSYNEQFF. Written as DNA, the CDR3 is TGCAGTGCTTATAGTAGCGGGGGGCTCGCGAGCTCCTACAATGAGCAGTTCTTC.

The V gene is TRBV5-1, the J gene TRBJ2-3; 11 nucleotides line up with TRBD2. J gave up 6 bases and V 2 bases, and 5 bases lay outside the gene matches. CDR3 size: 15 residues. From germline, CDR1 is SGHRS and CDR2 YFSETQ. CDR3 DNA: TGCGCCAGCAGCTTACTAGCGGGAGCAGCGGATACGCAGTATTTT. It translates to CASSLLAGAADTQYF.

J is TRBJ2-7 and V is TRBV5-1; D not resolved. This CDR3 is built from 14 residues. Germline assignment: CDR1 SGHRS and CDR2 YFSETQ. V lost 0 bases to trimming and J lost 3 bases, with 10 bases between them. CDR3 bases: TGCGCCAGCAGCTTGGAGCGACCCAACTACGAGCAGTACTTC. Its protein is CASSLERPNYEQYF.

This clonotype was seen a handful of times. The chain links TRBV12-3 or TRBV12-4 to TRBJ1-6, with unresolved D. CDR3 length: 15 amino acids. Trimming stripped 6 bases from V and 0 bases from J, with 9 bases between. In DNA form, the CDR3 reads TGTGCCAGCAGCCCGCCGAGCTCCTATAATTCACCCCTCCACTTT. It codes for CASSPPSSYNSPLHF.

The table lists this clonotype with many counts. DNA for the CDR3: TGTGCCAGCTCACCACGTACGCTAGCGGGGGTCCACCCCGAGGACACAGATACGCAGTATTTT. Residues: CASSPRTLAGVHPEDTDTQYF. The chain links TRBV18 to TRBJ2-3, with 10 bases fitting TRBD2. V dropped 1 base and J dropped 2; count of bases not matched to a gene: 18. Germline V gives CDR1 KGHSH, CDR2 LQKENI. The CDR3 has 21 residues.

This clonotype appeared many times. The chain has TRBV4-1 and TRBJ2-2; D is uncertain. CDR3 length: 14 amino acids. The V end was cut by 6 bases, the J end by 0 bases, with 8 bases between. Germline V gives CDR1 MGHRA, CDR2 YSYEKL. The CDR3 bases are TGCGCCAGCAGTCTCCATGCGAACACCGGGGAGCTGTTTTTT. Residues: CASSLHANTGELFF.

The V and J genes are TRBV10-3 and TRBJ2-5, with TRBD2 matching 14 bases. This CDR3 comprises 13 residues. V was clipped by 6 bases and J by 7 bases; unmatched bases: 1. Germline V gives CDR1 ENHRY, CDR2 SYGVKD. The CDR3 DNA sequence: TGTGCCATCAGCGGACTAGCGGGAGGGACCCAGTACTTC. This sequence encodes CAISGLAGGTQYF.

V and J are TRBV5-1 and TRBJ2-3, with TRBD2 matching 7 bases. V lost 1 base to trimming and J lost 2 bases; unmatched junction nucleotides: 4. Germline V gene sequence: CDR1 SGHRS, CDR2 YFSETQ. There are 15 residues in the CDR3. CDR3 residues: CASSLPGGNTDTQYF. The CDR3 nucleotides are TGCGCCAGCAGCTTGCCCGGGGGGAACACAGATACGCAGTATTTT.

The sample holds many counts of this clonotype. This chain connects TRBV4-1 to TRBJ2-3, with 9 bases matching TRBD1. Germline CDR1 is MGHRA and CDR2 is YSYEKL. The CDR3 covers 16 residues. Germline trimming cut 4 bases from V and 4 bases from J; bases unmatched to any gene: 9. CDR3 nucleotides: TGCGCCAGCAGCCTTGGAGGACAGGGGTTTGCAGATACGCAGTATTTT. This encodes CASSLGGQGFADTQYF.

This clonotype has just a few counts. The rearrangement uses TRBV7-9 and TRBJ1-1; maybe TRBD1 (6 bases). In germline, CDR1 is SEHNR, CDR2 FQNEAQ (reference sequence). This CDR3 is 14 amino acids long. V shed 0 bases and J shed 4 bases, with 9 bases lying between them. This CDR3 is CASSLARGVTEAFF. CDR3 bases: TGTGCCAGCAGCTTAGCCAGGGGAGTCACTGAAGCTTTCTTT.

In DNA form, the CDR3 reads TGCAGCGAAAAGGGTGGCGATGAGCAGTTCTTC. It yields the protein CSEKGGDEQFF. The chain combines TRBV29-1 with TRBJ2-1; D uncertain. CDR1 is SQVTM and CDR2 is ANQGSEA in the germline V gene. The CDR3 is 11 amino acids. Trimming shortened V by 7 bases and J by 8 bases, and 12 bases separated the two germline ends.

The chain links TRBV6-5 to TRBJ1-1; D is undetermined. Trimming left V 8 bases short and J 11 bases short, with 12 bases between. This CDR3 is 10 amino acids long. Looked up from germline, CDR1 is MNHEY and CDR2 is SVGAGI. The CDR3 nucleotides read TGTGCCAGCTTTAGTAAGAGGGCTTTCTTT. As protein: CASFSKRAFF.

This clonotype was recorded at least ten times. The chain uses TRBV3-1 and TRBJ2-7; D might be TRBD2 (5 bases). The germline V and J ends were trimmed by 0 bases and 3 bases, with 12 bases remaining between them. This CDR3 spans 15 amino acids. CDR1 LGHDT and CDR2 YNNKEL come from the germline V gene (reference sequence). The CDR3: CASSQEPSSYYEQYF. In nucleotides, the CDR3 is TGTGCCAGCAGCCAAGAGCCTAGCTCTTACTACGAGCAGTACTTC.